This is a list of T cell receptor beta chains from one sample in a study of T cell responses to AZD1222 COVID-19 vaccine. Method: immunoSEQ multiplex PCR; TCRdb's copy keeps in-frame clones and lacks some. The sample includes more than 95,000 clones, roughly 91% of them seen just once. Material: peripheral blood, obtained on day 0 of AZD1222 vaccination. The receptors come from an adult in good health. Both conserved end residues are part of each CDR3. D genes are given only for firm matches. Size values are once, few and many counts, or a class for expanded clones, and some rows have none.

TRBV18,TRBJ1-5,.,14,.,CASSPTRANQPQHF,TGTGCCAGCTCACCAACCAGGGCAAATCAGCCCCAGCATTTT
TRBV6-1,TRBJ1-6,.,15,.,CASSEYGLGNSPLHF,TGTGCCAGCAGTGAATACGGGTTAGGGAATTCACCCCTCCACTTT
TRBV7-3,TRBJ2-3,TRBD2,16,.,CASSPTGRGGTDTQYF,TGTGCCAGCAGCCCCACGGGGCGGGGGGGCACAGATACGCAGTATTTT
TRBV4-3,TRBJ2-1,TRBD2,15,.,CASSQGGTRAGEQFF,TGCGCCAGCAGCCAAGGGGGGACTAGGGCGGGTGAGCAGTTCTTC
TRBV27,TRBJ1-5,.,13,.,CASSWGSNQPQHF,TGTGCCAGCAGTTGGGGGAGCAATCAGCCCCAGCATTTT
TRBV5-4,TRBJ1-1,.,15,.,CASSLGSVVNTEAFF,TGTGCCAGCAGCTTGGGTTCAGTAGTGAACACTGAAGCTTTCTTT
TRBV2,TRBJ1-6,.,16,.,CASSEAGAGALSPLHF,TGTGCCAGCAGTGAAGCGGGAGCAGGGGCGCTATCACCCCTCCACTTT
TRBV27,TRBJ2-5,.,10,.,CATGWETQYF,TGTGCCACCGGCTGGGAGACCCAGTACTTC
TRBV30,TRBJ1-2,.,13,.,CAWNSPGSYGYTF,TGTGCCTGGAACTCCCCTGGGTCCTATGGCTACACCTTC
TRBV6-5,TRBJ2-3,TRBD1,14,.,CASTEDRDTDTQYF,TGTGCCAGTACGGAGGACAGGGACACAGATACGCAGTATTTT
TRBV11-2,TRBJ1-2,TRBD1,14,.,CASSLGDRGEGYTF,TGTGCCAGCAGCTTAGGGGACAGGGGTGAGGGCTACACCTTC
TRBV4-1,TRBJ1-2,.,13,.,CASSPGWHYGYTF,TGCGCCAGCAGCCCGGGTTGGCACTATGGCTACACCTTC
TRBV29-1,TRBJ2-2,.,12,.,CSVDRGAGELFF,TGCAGCGTTGACAGGGGCGCCGGGGAGCTGTTTTTT
TRBV27,TRBJ1-1,.,13,once,CASSLAGRTEAFF,TGTGCCAGCAGTTTAGCCGGGAGGACTGAAGCTTTCTTT
TRBV7-9,TRBJ2-2,.,15,.,CASSLGQGVAGELFF,TGTGCCAGCAGCTTAGGGCAGGGAGTCGCCGGGGAGCTGTTTTTT
TRBV19,TRBJ2-3,TRBD2,14,.,CASSSGLASDTQYF,TGTGCCAGTAGTAGCGGACTAGCTTCGGATACGCAGTATTTT
TRBV15,TRBJ2-6,.,15,.,CATSTGTSGANVLTF,TGTGCCACCAGCACTGGGACCTCTGGGGCCAACGTCCTGACTTTC
TRBV30,TRBJ2-7,.,14,.,CAWNRDKTGYEQYF,TGTGCCTGGAACCGGGACAAAACAGGGTACGAGCAGTACTTC
TRBV19,TRBJ1-5,TRBD1,16,.,CASSIAGTGSYQPQHF,TGTGCCAGTAGTATAGCCGGGACAGGCAGTTACCAGCCCCAGCATTTT
TRBV28,TRBJ1-4,.,12,.,CASSFGNEKLFF,TGTGCCAGCAGTTTTGGTAATGAAAAACTGTTTTTT
TRBV6-5,TRBJ2-3,.,15,.,CASSYSSGAPDTQYF,TGTGCCAGCAGTTATAGCTCGGGGGCCCCAGATACGCAGTATTTT
TRBV5-3,TRBJ1-6,TRBD1,16,.,CARSLPRDRFNSPLHF,TGTGCCAGAAGCCTGCCCCGGGACAGGTTTAATTCACCCCTCCACTTT
TRBV7-2,TRBJ2-5,.,16,once,CASSLGAHSSQETQYF,TGTGCCAGCAGCTTAGGGGCCCACTCGTCCCAAGAGACCCAGTACTTC
TRBV5-6,TRBJ2-7,.,13,.,CASSFGGSYEQYF,TGTGCCAGCAGCTTCGGGGGTTCCTACGAGCAGTACTTC
TRBV7-7,TRBJ2-3,TRBD2,18,.,CASSQLPGLAGGTDTQYF,TGTGCTAGCAGCCAACTCCCGGGACTAGCGGGGGGGACAGATACGCAGTATTTT
TRBV7-9,TRBJ1-4,TRBD1,14,.,CASRKDRGSEKLFF,TGTGCCAGCAGAAAGGACAGGGGGTCTGAAAAACTGTTTTTT
TRBV4-1,TRBJ2-2,TRBD1,17,few,CASSQGLNRGSPGELFF,TGCGCCAGCAGCCAGGGGCTGAACAGGGGGTCCCCCGGGGAGCTGTTTTTT
TRBV5-4,TRBJ1-3,.,15,.,CASSLIGDSGNTIYF,TGTGCCAGCAGCTTGATCGGAGACTCTGGAAACACCATATATTTT
TRBV6-2/TRBV6-3,TRBJ1-2,TRBD1,14,once,CASSKGQVNYGYTF,TGTGCCAGCAGTAAAGGACAGGTTAACTATGGCTACACCTTC
TRBV11-2,TRBJ2-1,.,17,.,CASSEFTPSYGRSEQFF,TGTGCCAGCAGCGAATTTACACCCTCCTACGGACGGAGCGAGCAGTTCTTC
TRBV5-1,TRBJ2-5,.,14,.,CASTIRGGQETQYF,TGCGCCAGCACCATAAGGGGGGGCCAAGAGACCCAGTACTTC
TRBV6-4,TRBJ1-2,.,13,few,CASSADNSNGYTF,TGTGCCAGCAGTGCCGACAACTCAAATGGCTACACCTTC
TRBV6-5,TRBJ1-1,.,15,.,CASSRKITGSTEAFF,TGTGCCAGCAGTCGCAAGATTACAGGATCCACTGAAGCTTTCTTT
TRBV27,TRBJ2-3,.,16,.,CASSLSVGFLTDTQYF,TGTGCCAGCAGTTTATCGGTCGGTTTCCTCACAGATACGCAGTATTTT
TRBV25-1,TRBJ1-3,TRBD1,16,few,CASSGTGLGWWNTIYF,TGTGCCAGCAGCGGGACAGGGCTCGGTTGGTGGAACACCATATATTTT
TRBV7-9,TRBJ2-5,.,13,.,CAVRDGIQETQYF,TGTGCCGTTAGGGACGGGATACAAGAGACCCAGTACTTC
TRBV28,TRBJ1-5,.,13,.,CASSTIRGGRENF,TGTGCCAGCAGCACCATACGGGGGGGGCGGGAAAATTTT
TRBV5-1,TRBJ2-7,.,16,.,CASSGTGAENPYEQYF,TGCGCCAGCAGCGGCACCGGGGCGGAAAACCCCTACGAGCAGTACTTC
TRBV7-3,TRBJ1-2,.,14,.,CASSLPEGVGGYTF,TGTGCCAGCAGCTTACCGGAAGGGGTGGGCGGCTACACCTTC
TRBV5-4,TRBJ1-2,TRBD1,15,.,CASSSGQGATYGYTF,TGTGCCAGCAGCTCAGGACAGGGGGCCACCTATGGCTACACCTTC
TRBV7-9,TRBJ2-7,.,15,.,CASRDPGYADYEQYF,TGTGCCAGCAGAGATCCGGGGTATGCGGACTACGAGCAGTACTTC
TRBV11-3,TRBJ2-5,.,15,.,CASSYGQPGKETQYF,TGTGCCAGCAGCTACGGGCAGCCCGGGAAAGAGACCCAGTACTTC
TRBV9,TRBJ1-1,.,13,.,CASSVQLNTEAFF,TGTGCCAGCAGCGTCCAGCTGAACACTGAAGCTTTCTTT
TRBV3-1/TRBV3-2,TRBJ2-3,TRBD1,15,.,CASSPTGTSTDTQYF,TGTGCCAGCAGCCCGACAGGGACCAGCACAGATACGCAGTATTTT
TRBV19,TRBJ1-3,TRBD1,15,.,CASSLPGGAGNTIYF,TGTGCCAGTAGCCTTCCAGGGGGAGCTGGAAACACCATATATTTT
TRBV30,TRBJ1-6,TRBD1,15,once,CAWQTTGGGNSPLHF,TGTGCCTGGCAGACGACAGGGGGTGGGAATTCACCCCTCCACTTT
TRBV6-5,TRBJ1-2,.,14,.,CASSYVGGNYGYTF,TGTGCCAGCAGTTACGTCGGGGGGAACTATGGCTACACCTTC
TRBV19,TRBJ2-2,TRBD1,17,.,CASIPGQGAISNGELFF,TGTGCCAGTATACCGGGACAGGGGGCCATTTCAAACGGGGAGCTGTTTTTT